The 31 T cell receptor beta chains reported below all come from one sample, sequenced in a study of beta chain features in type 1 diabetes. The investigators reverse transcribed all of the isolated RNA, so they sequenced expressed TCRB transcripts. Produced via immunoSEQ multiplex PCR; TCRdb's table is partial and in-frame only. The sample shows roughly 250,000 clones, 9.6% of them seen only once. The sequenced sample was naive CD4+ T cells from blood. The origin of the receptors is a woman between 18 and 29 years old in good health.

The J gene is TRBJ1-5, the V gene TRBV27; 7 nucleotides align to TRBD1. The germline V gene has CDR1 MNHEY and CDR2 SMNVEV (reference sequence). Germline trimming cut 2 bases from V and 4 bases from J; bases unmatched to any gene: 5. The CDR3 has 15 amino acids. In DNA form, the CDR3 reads TGTGCCAGCAGTTTAAGGGGGCGAGGAAATCAGCCCCAGCATTTT. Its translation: CASSLRGRGNQPQHF.

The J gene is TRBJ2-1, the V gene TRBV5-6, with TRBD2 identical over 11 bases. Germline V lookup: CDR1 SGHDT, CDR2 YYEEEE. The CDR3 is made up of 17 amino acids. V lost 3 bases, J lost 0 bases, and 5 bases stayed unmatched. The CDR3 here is CASSYPGLADSYNEQFF. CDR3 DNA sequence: TGTGCCAGCAGCTATCCGGGACTAGCGGACTCCTACAATGAGCAGTTCTTC.

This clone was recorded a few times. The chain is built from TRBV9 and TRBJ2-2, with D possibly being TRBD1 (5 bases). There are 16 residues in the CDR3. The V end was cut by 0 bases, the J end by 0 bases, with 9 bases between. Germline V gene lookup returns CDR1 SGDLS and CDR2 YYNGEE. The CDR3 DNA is TGTGCCAGCAGCGTAGCGGGCAGGGCGAACACCGGGGAGCTGTTTTTT. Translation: CASSVAGRANTGELFF.

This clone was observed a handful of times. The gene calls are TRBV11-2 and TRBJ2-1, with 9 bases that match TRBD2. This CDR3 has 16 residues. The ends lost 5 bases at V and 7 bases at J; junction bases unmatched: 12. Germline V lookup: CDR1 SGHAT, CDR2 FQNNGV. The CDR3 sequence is CASSVISGRASNEQFF. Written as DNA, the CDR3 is TGTGCCAGCAGCGTAATTAGCGGGAGAGCGTCGAATGAGCAGTTCTTC.

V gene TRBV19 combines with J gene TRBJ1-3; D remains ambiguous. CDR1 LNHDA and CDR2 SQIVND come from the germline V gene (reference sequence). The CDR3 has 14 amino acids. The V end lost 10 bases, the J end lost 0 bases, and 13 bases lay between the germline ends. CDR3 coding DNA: TGTGCCACGAACTCGGTTCACTCTGGAAACACCATATATTTT. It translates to CATNSVHSGNTIYF. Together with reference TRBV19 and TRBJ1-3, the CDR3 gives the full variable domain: DGGITQSPKYLFRKEGQNVTLSCEQNLNHDAMYWYRQDPGQGLRLIYYSQIVNDFQKGDIAEGYSVSREKKESFPLTVTSAQKNPTAFYLCATNSVHSGNTIYFGEGSWLTVV.

CDR3 coding DNA: TGTGCCAGCAGTGAAGGTCCTCTCCCGAACACCGGGGAGCTGTTTTTT. Its translation: CASSEGPLPNTGELFF. The chain couples TRBV2 to TRBJ2-2; the D is unclear. The CDR3 consists of 16 residues. Germline CDR1 reads SNHLY; CDR2 reads FYNNEI. V was pared by 1 base and J by 0 bases, with 9 bases between.

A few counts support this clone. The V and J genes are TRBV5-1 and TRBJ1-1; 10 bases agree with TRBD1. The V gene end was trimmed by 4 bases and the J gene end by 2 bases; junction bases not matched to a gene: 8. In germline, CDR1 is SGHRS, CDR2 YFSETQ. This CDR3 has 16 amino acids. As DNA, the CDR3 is TGCGCCAGCAGCATCGCGGGACAGGGGAGAAACACTGAAGCTTTCTTT. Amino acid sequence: CASSIAGQGRNTEAFF.

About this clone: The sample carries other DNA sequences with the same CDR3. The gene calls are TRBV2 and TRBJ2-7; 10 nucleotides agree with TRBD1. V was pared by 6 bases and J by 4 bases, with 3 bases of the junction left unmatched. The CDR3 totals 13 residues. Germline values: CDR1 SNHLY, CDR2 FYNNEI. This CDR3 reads CASSRDRGYEQYF. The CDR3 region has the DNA TGTGCCAGCAGCCGGGACAGGGGTTACGAGCAGTACTTC.

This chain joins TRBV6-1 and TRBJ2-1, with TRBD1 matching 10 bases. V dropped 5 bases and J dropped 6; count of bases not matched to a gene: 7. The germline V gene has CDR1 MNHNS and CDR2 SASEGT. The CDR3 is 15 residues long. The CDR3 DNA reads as TGTGCCAGCAGTTCCCGGACAGGGGGGATCAATGAGCAGTTCTTC. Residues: CASSSRTGGINEQFF.

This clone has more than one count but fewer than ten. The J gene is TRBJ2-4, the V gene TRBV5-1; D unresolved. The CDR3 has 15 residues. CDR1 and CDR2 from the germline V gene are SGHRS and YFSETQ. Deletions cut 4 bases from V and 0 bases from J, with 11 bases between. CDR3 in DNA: TGCGCCAGCAGCCCACTCGGTGTAGCCAAAAACATTCAGTACTTC. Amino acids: CASSPLGVAKNIQYF.

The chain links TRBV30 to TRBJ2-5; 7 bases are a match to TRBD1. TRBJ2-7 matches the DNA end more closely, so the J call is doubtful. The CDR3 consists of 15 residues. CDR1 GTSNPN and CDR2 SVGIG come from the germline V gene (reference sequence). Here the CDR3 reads CAWSHRGFSSYEQYF. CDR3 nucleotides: TGTGCCTGGAGTCACAGGGGCTTCTCCTCCTACGAGCAGTACTTC.

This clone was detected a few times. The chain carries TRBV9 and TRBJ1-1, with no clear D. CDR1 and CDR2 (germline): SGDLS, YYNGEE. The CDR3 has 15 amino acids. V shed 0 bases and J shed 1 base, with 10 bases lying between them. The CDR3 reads CASSVGGAGNTEAFF. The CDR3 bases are TGTGCCAGCAGCGTAGGAGGAGCTGGGAACACTGAAGCTTTCTTT.

CDR3 sequence reads: CSGGQGMETQYF. The CDR3 region has the DNA TGCAGCGGTGGACAGGGTATGGAGACCCAGTACTTC. V usage is TRBV29-1 and J usage is TRBJ2-5; 8 positions match TRBD1. Germline loops: CDR1 SQVTM, CDR2 ANQGSEA. The V gene end was trimmed by 7 bases and the J gene end by 5 bases; junction bases not matched to a gene: 6. The CDR3 covers 12 residues.

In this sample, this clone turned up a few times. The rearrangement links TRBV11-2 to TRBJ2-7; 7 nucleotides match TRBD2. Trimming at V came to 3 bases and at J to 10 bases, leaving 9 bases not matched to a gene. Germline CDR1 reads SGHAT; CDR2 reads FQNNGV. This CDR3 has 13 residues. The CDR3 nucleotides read TGTGCCAGCAGCTTGGCGGGAGAGGGTCCTCAGTACTTC. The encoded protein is CASSLAGEGPQYF.

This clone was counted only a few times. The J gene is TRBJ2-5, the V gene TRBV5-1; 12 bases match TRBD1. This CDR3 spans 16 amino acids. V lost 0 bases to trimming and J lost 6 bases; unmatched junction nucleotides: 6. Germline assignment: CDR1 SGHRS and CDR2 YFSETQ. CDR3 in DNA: TGCGCCAGCAGCTTGGATGGGACAGGGGGCTTTAAGACCCAGTACTTC. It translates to CASSLDGTGGFKTQYF. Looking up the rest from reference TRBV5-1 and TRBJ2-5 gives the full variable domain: KAGVTQTPRYLIKTRGQQVTLSCSPISGHRSVSWYQQTPGQGLQFLFEYFSETQRNKGNFPGRFSGRQFSNSRSEMNVSTLELGDSALYLCASSLDGTGGFKTQYFGPGTRLLVL.

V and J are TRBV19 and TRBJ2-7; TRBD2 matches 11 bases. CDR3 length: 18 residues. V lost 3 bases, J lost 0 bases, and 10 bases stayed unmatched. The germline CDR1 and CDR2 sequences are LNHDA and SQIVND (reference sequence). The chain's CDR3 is CASSIVSSGRPSSYEQYF. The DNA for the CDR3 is TGTGCCAGTAGTATTGTGTCTAGCGGGAGGCCGAGCTCCTACGAGCAGTACTTC.

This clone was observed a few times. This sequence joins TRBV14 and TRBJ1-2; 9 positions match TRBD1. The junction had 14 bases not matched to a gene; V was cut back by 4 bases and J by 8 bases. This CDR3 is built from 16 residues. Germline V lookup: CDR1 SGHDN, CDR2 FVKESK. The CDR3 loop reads CASSPRTGANLGGYTF. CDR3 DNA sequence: TGTGCCAGCAGCCCGAGGACAGGGGCCAACCTCGGGGGCTACACCTTC.

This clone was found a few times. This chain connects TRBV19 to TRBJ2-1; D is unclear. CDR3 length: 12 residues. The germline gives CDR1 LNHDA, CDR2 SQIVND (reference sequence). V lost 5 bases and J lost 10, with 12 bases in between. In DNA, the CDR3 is TGTGCCAGTAGTCGGCCAGCTAGGGAGCAGTTCTTC. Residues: CASSRPAREQFF.

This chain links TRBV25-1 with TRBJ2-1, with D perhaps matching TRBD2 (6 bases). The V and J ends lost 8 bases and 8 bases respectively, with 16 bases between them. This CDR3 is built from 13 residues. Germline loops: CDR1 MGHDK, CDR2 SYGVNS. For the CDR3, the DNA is TGTGCCAGCTGTGGTGCCTGGGGGGATGAGCAGTTCTTC. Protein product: CASCGAWGDEQFF.

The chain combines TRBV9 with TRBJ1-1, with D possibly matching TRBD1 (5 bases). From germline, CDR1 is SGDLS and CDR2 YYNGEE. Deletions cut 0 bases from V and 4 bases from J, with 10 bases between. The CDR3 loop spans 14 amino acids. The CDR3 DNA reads TGTGCCAGCAGCGTAGCAGGGTCGGGCACTGAAGCTTTCTTT. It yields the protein CASSVAGSGTEAFF.

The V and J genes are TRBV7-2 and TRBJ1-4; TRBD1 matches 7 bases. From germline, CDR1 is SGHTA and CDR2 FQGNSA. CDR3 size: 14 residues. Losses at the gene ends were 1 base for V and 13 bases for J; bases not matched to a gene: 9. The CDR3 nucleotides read TGTGCCAGCAGCTTAGGACAGGGCAACCGGTTACTGTTTTTT. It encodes CASSLGQGNRLLFF.

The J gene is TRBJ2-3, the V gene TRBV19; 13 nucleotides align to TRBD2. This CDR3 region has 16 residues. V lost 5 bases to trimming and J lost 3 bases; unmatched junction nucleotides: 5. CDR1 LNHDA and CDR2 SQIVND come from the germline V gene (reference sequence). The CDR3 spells CASSVKGLAGTDTQYF. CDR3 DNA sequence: TGTGCCAGTAGTGTGAAGGGACTAGCGGGAACAGATACGCAGTATTTT.

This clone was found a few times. The CDR3 DNA is TGTGCCAGTAGAGCGGGGGGGGGCAATGAGCAGTTCTTC. It yields the protein CASRAGGGNEQFF. The chain couples TRBV19 to TRBJ2-1; 10 bases match TRBD2. There are 13 residues in the CDR3. The junction had 2 bases not matched to a gene; V was cut back by 6 bases and J by 6 bases. Germline V gene data show CDR1 as LNHDA and CDR2 as SQIVND (reference sequence). Variable domain in full (rest from reference TRBV19 and TRBJ2-1): DGGITQSPKYLFRKEGQNVTLSCEQNLNHDAMYWYRQDPGQGLRLIYYSQIVNDFQKGDIAEGYSVSREKKESFPLTVTSAQKNPTAFYLCASRAGGGNEQFFGPGTRLTVL.

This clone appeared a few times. The CDR3 sequence: CASSPAPEGLPRSYEQYF. The CDR3 nucleotides read TGCGCCAGCAGCCCCGCTCCGGAGGGCCTCCCTCGCTCCTACGAGCAGTACTTC. This chain joins TRBV4-1 and TRBJ2-7; a weak D match, TRBD2 (6 bases). Between the trimmed V and J ends, which lost 4 bases and 0 bases, there was a span of 22 bases. The CDR3 length is 18 residues. CDR1 is MGHRA and CDR2 is YSYEKL in the germline V gene.

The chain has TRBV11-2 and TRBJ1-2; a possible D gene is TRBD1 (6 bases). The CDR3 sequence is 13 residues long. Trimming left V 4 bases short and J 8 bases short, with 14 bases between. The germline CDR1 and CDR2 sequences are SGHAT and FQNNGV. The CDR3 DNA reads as TGTGCCAGCAGCTCCTATCGACAGGAGGGCTACACCTTC. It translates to CASSSYRQEGYTF.

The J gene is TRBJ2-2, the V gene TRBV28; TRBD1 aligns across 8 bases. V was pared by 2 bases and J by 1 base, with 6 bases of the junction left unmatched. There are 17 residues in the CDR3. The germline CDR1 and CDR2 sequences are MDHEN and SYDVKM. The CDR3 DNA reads TGTGCCAGCAGTTTAAGTCAGGGGGCTATGAACACCGGGGAGCTGTTTTTT. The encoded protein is CASSLSQGAMNTGELFF.

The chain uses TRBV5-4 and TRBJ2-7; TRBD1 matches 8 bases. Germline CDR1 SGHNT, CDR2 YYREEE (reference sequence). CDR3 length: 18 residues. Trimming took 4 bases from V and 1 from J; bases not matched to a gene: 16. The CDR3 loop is CASSVTGTGALSSYEQYF. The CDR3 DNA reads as TGTGCCAGCAGCGTTACCGGGACAGGAGCCCTTTCATCCTACGAGCAGTACTTC.

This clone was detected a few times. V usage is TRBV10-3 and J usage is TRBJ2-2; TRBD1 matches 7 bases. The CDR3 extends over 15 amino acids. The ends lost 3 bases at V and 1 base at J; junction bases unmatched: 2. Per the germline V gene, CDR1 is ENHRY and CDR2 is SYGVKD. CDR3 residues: CAISDGQVNTGELFF. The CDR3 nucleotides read TGTGCCATCAGTGATGGACAGGTGAACACCGGGGAGCTGTTTTTT.

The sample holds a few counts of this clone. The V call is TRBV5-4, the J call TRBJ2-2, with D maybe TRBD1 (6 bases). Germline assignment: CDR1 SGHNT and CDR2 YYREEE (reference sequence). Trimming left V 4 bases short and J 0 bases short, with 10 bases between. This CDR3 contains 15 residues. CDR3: CASSPGAANTGELFF. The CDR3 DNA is TGTGCCAGCAGCCCAGGGGCGGCGAACACCGGGGAGCTGTTTTTT.

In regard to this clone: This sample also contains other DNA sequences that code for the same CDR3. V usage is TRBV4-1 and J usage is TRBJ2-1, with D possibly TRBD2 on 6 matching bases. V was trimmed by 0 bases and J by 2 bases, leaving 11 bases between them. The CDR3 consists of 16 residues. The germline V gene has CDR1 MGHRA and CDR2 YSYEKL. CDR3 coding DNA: TGCGCCAGCAGCCAAGAGAAGGGACTTACCTACAATGAGCAGTTCTTC. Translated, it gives CASSQEKGLTYNEQFF.

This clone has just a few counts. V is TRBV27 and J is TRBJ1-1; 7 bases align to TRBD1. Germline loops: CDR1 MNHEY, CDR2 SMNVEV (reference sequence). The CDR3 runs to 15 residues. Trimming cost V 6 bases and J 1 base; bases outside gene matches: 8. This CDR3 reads CASRGPNRGNTEAFF. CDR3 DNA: TGTGCCAGCAGGGGACCAAACAGGGGGAACACTGAAGCTTTCTTT.